This T cell receptor beta chain stems from a study of monozygotic twins with inflammatory bowel disease. TCRdb reanalyzed the 5' RACE reads, giving one entry per CDR3 protein sequence and no DNA. Its table records approximately 160,000 distinct CDR3 sequences. This CDR3 has 16 residues. The germline V gene has CDR1 MNHEY and CDR2 SMNVEV (reference sequence). The chain has TRBV27 and TRBJ2-7; TCRdb outputs TRBD2, but without DNA this stays unchecked. Sequencing was done on a sample of blood. This sequence originates from a human donor with ulcerative colitis or Crohn's disease, or a healthy co-twin of an affected twin (not recorded which). Here the CDR3 reads CASSFLAGGRSYEQYF.